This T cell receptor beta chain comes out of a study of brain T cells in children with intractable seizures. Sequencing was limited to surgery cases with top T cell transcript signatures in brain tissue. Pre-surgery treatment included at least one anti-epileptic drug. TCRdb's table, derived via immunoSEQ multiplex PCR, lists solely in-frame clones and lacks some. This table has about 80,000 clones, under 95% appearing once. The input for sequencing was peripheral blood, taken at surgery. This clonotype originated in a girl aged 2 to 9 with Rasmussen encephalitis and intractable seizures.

CDR3 bases: TGCAGCGGGGAGGACATGAACACTGAAGCTTTCTTT. Translating it yields CSGEDMNTEAFF. The rearrangement uses TRBV29-1 and TRBJ1-1; D possibly corresponds to TRBD1 (5 bases). CDR1 and CDR2 (germline): SQVTM, ANQGSEA. The ends were cut back, 7 bases at V and 0 bases at J, with 9 bases in the middle. The CDR3 runs 12 residues.